The clone carrying this T cell receptor beta chain showed up just a few times. These data are taken from a study of glioma-infiltrating T cells after dendritic cell vaccination. Trimming removed 6 bases at V and 0 bases at J, with 18 bases between. CDR1 is ENHRY and CDR2 is SYGVKD in the germline V gene. The CDR3 covers 16 residues. Generated by immunoSEQ multiplex PCR, the TCRdb table keeps only in-frame clones and is missing some. Of around 96,000 clones in the sample, around 80% are singletons; the top ten hold about 6.5%. The source is a human donor with glioblastoma. The genes are TRBV10-3 and TRBJ2-7; the D gene is possibly TRBD2 (7 bases). Sequences were derived from blood, sampled before dendritic cell vaccination. The CDR3 region is CAIREVGGGLSYEQYF. CDR3 coding DNA: TGTGCCATCAGGGAGGTCGGCGGGGGCCTCTCCTACGAGCAGTACTTC.